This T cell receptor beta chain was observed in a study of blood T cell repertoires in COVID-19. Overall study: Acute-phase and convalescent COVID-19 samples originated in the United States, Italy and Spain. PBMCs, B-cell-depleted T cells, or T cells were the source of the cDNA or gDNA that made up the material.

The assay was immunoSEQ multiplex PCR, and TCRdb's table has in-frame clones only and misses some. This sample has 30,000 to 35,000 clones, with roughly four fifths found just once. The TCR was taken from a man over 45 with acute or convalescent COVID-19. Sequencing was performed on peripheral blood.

The CDR3 loop is CASSQDSTSQETQYF. DNA of the CDR3: TGTGCCAGCAGCCAAGATTCCACCAGCCAAGAGACCCAGTACTTC. V and J are TRBV3-1 (or the pseudogene TRBV3-2) and TRBJ2-5; D uncertain. Trimming took 0 bases from V and 1 from J, leaving 9 bases between them. The CDR3 extends over 15 amino acids. Germline V gene lookup returns CDR1 LGHDT and CDR2 YNNKEL (reference sequence).